Listed here are 10 T cell receptor beta chains from one sample, sequenced in a study of radiotherapy plus CTLA-4 blockade in lung cancer. The table came from immunoSEQ multiplex PCR; TCRdb's copy has only in-frame clones and leaves some out. The table lists 65,000 to 70,000 clones, roughly 85% of them singletons, with roughly a tenth in the top ten. The sample was peripheral blood, taken from a patient treated with radiotherapy plus ipilimumab. These receptors all stem from a human donor with non-small cell lung cancer who had a complete response to radiotherapy plus ipilimumab.

This chain joins TRBV5-1 and TRBJ1-2, with a possible D match to TRBD1 (5 bases). V lost 0 bases and J lost 8, with 29 bases in between. This CDR3 region has 19 residues. Germline assignment: CDR1 SGHRS and CDR2 YFSETQ. In DNA form, the CDR3 reads TGCGCCAGCAGCTTGGACGCAGGGATTCAGGTTTTTGCTATGCCCGGCTACACCTTC. As protein: CASSLDAGIQVFAMPGYTF.

The V gene is TRBV12-5, the J gene TRBJ1-2, with TRBD1 identical over 10 bases. CDR3 size: 14 residues. After removal of 6 bases from V and 6 bases from J, the junction contained 7 bases not matched to a gene. Germline-derived CDR1 and CDR2 are LGHNT and FRNRAP. CDR3 in DNA: TGTGCTAGTGGCATGGACAGGGGGATGAATGGCTACACCTTC. Amino acid sequence: CASGMDRGMNGYTF.

CDR3 region: CASSEGQGFEQYF. CDR3 sequence (DNA): TGTGCCAGCAGTGAAGGACAGGGGTTTGAGCAGTACTTC. J is TRBJ2-7 and V is TRBV25-1; 9 bases fit TRBD1. Germline V gives CDR1 MGHDK, CDR2 SYGVNS. This CDR3 has 13 residues. V lost 2 bases to trimming and J lost 7 bases; unmatched junction nucleotides: 3.

This chain links TRBV27 with TRBJ1-1; D gene unclear. Germline V gene sequence: CDR1 MNHEY, CDR2 SMNVEV (reference sequence). The CDR3 length is 14 residues. The V end was cut by 3 bases, the J end by 7 bases, with 15 bases between. This CDR3 reads CASSFDSDLSEAFF. The CDR3 DNA follows: TGTGCCAGCAGTTTTGATTCAGATTTGAGTGAAGCTTTCTTT.

This clone was recorded once. The rearrangement uses TRBV12-5 and TRBJ1-4; TRBD1 aligns across 7 bases. CDR1 and CDR2 from the germline V gene are LGHNT and FRNRAP. This CDR3 is built from 14 residues. J gave up 3 bases and V 5 bases, and 3 bases lay outside the gene matches. CDR3 residues: CASGTGAANEKLFF. DNA of the CDR3: TGTGCTAGTGGTACAGGGGCGGCTAATGAAAAACTGTTTTTT.

The chain carries TRBV7-2 and TRBJ1-1; D gene ambiguous. This CDR3 region has 14 residues. Trimming cost V 3 bases and J 2 bases, with 10 bases left between them. Germline V gene lookup returns CDR1 SGHTA and CDR2 FQGNSA. The CDR3 loop is CASSFGRANTEAFF. DNA of the CDR3: TGTGCCAGCAGCTTCGGTAGGGCAAACACTGAAGCTTTCTTT.

J is TRBJ1-4 and V is TRBV5-5; weak D call: TRBD1 (5 bases). V lost 5 bases to trimming and J lost 6 bases, with 23 bases between them. This CDR3 is built from 17 residues. Germline CDR1 is SGHKS and CDR2 is YYEKEE (reference sequence). The CDR3 region is CASRAYITTDADEKLFF. The CDR3 bases are TGTGCCAGCAGGGCCTACATAACGACAGATGCCGATGAAAAACTGTTTTTT.

The genes are TRBV19 and TRBJ2-3; D remains ambiguous. The CDR3 spans 11 residues. The germline V and J ends were trimmed by 1 base and 14 bases, with 10 bases remaining between them. Germline values: CDR1 LNHDA, CDR2 SQIVND (reference sequence). CDR3 nucleotides: TGTGCCAGTAGTATAGGGCTTCTATCGTATTTT. This sequence encodes CASSIGLLSYF.

The chain joins TRBV4-1 to TRBJ2-1; D call uncertain. V shed 1 base and J shed 15 bases, with 16 bases lying between them. The CDR3 totals 13 residues. Looked up from germline, CDR1 is MGHRA and CDR2 is YSYEKL. CDR3 sequence (DNA): TGCGCCAGCAGCCAAGGTGCTCCCCCCGAGTGGTTCTTC. Translation: CASSQGAPPEWFF.

The V call is TRBV5-1, the J call TRBJ2-1; 8 nucleotides align to TRBD2. The CDR3 is made up of 16 amino acids. Germline CDR1 is SGHRS and CDR2 is YFSETQ. The ends lost 3 bases at V and 6 bases at J; junction bases unmatched: 11. CDR3 nucleotides: TGCGCCAGCAGCTCCCGGGGGGGAGCGGGAGCCAATGAGCAGTTCTTC. The encoded protein is CASSSRGGAGANEQFF.